Detailed here is one T cell receptor beta chain. This clonotype was seen ten or more times. What antigen it recognizes has not been identified. No much larger clone is present one base from it, and per-base qualities are unavailable. TCR cDNA was synthesized by 5'RACE template switching, through which a universal primer site and unique molecular identifiers were introduced. cDNA synthesis was primed from both the TCR alpha and TCR beta constant segments. Two PCR steps were used to amplify libraries, with sample barcodes and sequencing adapters being added in the second step. Sequencing of libraries was done on Illumina HiSeq 2500 (2x100 bp) or NovaSeq (2x150 bp). Per the original workflow: MIGEC handled demultiplexing of reads and collapsing into UMI consensus sequences, while MiXCR performed V(D)J alignment. Using edgeR on replicate PBMC samples, clonotypes were called vaccine-responding if FDR was below 0.01 and the log2 fold change was above 5 up to day 15. CD4 or CD8 identity was assigned to each bulk clonotype according to whether the clonotype was present at higher abundance in the sequenced CD4 repertoire or the sequenced CD8 repertoire. Starting from the raw public reads, TCRdb applied fastp trimming at Q25, assembled clones with MiXCR and retained in-frame beta chains. Rows are combined by CDR3 protein, so each entry shows the most common genes and DNA. Here the V and J calls rest on TCRdb's processing, not on the authors' analysis. The sample table holds over 120,000 distinct CDR3 sequences, of which roughly 6.7% were seen once. The leading ten clones occupy more than 0.55% of the sample.

This specimen's treatment or condition label, interpreted: live attenuated yellow fever vaccine strain. A standard Ficoll-Paque protocol was used to isolate PBMCs from peripheral blood. Dynabeads CD4 and CD8 positive selection kits were used to isolate CD4 and CD8 T-cell fractions. TriZol was used to extract RNA from bulk PBMCs, from CD4 and CD8 fractions, and from dextramer-positive and dextramer-negative fractions. These data are taken from a study of T cells after yellow fever vaccination (dated by TCRdb to 2018 to 2020). Broadly, across the study: The SMART-Seq v4 Ultra Low Input RNA kit was used to prepare libraries from fractions with low cell numbers. Blood samples were taken at several timepoints before and after primary and secondary immunization, and bulk PBMC replicates and cell subsets were isolated. Bulk TCR alpha and beta repertoires were sequenced longitudinally to track T-cell clones before and after primary and booster YFV17D yellow fever vaccination. Two healthy male donors, one aged 18 to 29 and one aged 30 to 40 years, were included in the cohort. What the study reported, not specific to this receptor: A small fraction of clonotypes showed up in both the CD4 and CD8 compartments, probably as a result of convergent recombination. Because the study included only a couple of donors, the extent to which the findings can be generalized is limited. Computational filtering was needed because FACS-sorted repertoires could contain abundant contaminating clonotypes from the bulk population. Most clones expanded after primary vaccination were re-detected after the booster (just under 97% of CD4 and about 88% of CD8), suggesting broad memory maintenance. The secondary T-cell response was weaker than the primary response but faster, peaking on day 5 instead of day 15.

This TCR was recovered from a man aged 25-45 years who received the YFV17D yellow fever vaccine. The material was CD4+ T cells sorted from PBMCs, obtained 10 days after the yellow fever booster vaccination.

The CDR3 is CASSPEGGRYEQYF. The DNA reads TGTGCCAGCTCTCCGGAGGGAGGGCGGTACGAGCAGTACTTC. In this chain, TRBV18 is recombined with TRBJ2-7; a stretch of 7 junction bases matches TRBD2. Including cysteine and phenylalanine, the CDR3 has 14 amino acids. Only the CDR3 DNA stays, 42 bases, in frame from base 1. Here V drops 6 bases and J drops 4 bases, and the junction holds 9 bases not matched to any gene. CDR1 and CDR2, per the germline V gene, are KGHSH and LQKENI.